This T cell receptor (beta chain) was found in a study of cytomegalovirus exposure and HLA in healthy donors. Germline V gene data show CDR1 as LNHDA and CDR2 as SQIVND (reference sequence). Trimming stripped 2 bases from V and 3 bases from J, with 7 bases between. The CDR3 is 13 amino acids. Concerning this clone itself: Its antigen is as yet unknown.

Study outcomes and limitations: Some V segments (TRBV6-2 and TRBV6-3 among them) were excluded as indistinguishable. A list of 150 or so TCR beta chains associated with cytomegalovirus was given. Most of the TCR beta V segments (in an earlier analysis) were productive either about 87% or about 30% of the time.

Researchers ran the PCR with 60 Vbeta and 13 Jbeta primers. Clones were sequenced by immunoSEQ multiplex PCR, and TCRdb holds only the in-frame ones, with some missing. The repertoire consists of about 120,000 clones, with around 80% occurring once and the leading ten covering 8% to 9%. This chain links TRBV19 with TRBJ1-2, with D maybe TRBD1 (5 bases). The source of this sequence is a female donor in good health and CMV-seropositive. The specimen sequenced was PBMCs. DNA of the CDR3: TGTGCCAGTAGTATATCGGGGGACTATGGCTACACCTTC. Translated: CASSISGDYGYTF.